Given below is one T cell receptor beta chain in context. The antigen is not known. Terminally differentiated effector memory CD45RA+ cells were excluded from the naive CD8 cells, which were CD45RO-negative and positively selected for CCR7. The CDR3 has 18 amino acids. The germline CDR1 and CDR2 sequences are MDHEN and SYDVKM. J gave up 4 bases and V 1 base, and 13 bases lay outside the gene matches. The sample belongs to a study of shared clonotypes between healthy human individuals. Several immunoSEQ 96-well plates shared each subset's DNA, each plate a replicate. Data came from immunoSEQ multiplex PCR; TCRdb stores just in-frame clones and leaves some out. Among millions of clones listed, approximately 94% were seen once. General study results and limits: Non-shared clonotypes displayed generation probabilities falling below those of clonotypes present in all four donors.

This chain links TRBV28 with TRBJ2-3; the match to TRBD2 covers 8 bases. Sequences were obtained from naive CD8+ T cells sorted from blood. The TCR sequence derives from a man aged 18 to 30 in good health. Here the CDR3 reads CASSLYIRGGSGPDTQYF. CDR3 nucleotide sequence: TGTGCCAGCAGTTTATATATTCGGGGGGGATCAGGGCCAGATACGCAGTATTTT.